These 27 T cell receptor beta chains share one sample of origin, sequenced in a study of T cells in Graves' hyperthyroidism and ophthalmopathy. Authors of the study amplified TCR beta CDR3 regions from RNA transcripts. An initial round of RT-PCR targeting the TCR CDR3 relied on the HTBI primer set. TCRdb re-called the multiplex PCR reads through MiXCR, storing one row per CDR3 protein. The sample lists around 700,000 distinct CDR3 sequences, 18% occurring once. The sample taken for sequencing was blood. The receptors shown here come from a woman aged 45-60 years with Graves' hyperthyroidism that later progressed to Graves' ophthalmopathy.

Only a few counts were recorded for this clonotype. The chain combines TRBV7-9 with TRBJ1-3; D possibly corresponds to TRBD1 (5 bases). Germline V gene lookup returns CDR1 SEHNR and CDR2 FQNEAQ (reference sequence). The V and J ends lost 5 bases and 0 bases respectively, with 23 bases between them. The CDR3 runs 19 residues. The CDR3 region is CASSAICGPTDNSGNTIYF. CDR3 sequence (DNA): TGTGCCAGCAGCGCCATTTGCGGACCGACAGACAACTCTGGAAACACCATATATTTT.

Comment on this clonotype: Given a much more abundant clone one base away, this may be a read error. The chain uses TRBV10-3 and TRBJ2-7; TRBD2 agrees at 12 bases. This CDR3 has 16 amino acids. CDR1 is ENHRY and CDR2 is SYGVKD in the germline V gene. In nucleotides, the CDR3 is TGTGTCATCAGTGACTCCCGGACTAGCGGGGTCTACGAGCAGTACTTC. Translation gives CVISDSRTSGVYEQYF.

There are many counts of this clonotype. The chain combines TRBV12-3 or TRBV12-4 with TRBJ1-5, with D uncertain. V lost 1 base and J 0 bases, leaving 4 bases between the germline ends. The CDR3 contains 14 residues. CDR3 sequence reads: CASSLVLSNQPQHF. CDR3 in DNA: TGTGCCAGCAGTTTAGTCCTTAGCAATCAGCCCCAGCATTTT.

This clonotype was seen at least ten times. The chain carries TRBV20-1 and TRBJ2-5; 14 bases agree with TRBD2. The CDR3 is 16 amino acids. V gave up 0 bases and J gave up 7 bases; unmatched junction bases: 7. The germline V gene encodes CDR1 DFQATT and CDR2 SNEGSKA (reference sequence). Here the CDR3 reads CSARDFSTSGGGTQYF. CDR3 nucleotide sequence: TGCAGTGCTAGAGATTTTTCGACTAGCGGGGGGGGGACCCAGTACTTC.

CDR3: CASSKRSTGSYEQYF. CDR3 DNA sequence: TGTGCCAGCAGCAAACGATCGACAGGGAGCTACGAGCAGTACTTC. The rearrangement uses TRBV11-2 and TRBJ2-7; 7 bases are shared with TRBD1. There are 15 residues in the CDR3. The ends lost 5 bases at V and 3 bases at J; junction bases unmatched: 10. Per germline, CDR1 SGHAT and CDR2 FQNNGV.

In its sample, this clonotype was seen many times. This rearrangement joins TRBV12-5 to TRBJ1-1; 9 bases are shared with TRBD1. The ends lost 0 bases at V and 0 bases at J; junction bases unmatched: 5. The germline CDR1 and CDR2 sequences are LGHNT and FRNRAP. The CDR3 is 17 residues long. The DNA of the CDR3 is TGTGCTAGTGGTTTGGTACTGGACAGGGGAATGAACACTGAAGCTTTCTTT. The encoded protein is CASGLVLDRGMNTEAFF.

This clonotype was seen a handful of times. CDR3 protein: CSARARPPINTEAFF. In DNA, the CDR3 is TGCAGTGCTAGAGCGAGGCCACCAATAAACACTGAAGCTTTCTTT. V and J are TRBV20-1 and TRBJ1-1; D is ambiguous. The CDR3 has 15 amino acids. The germline gives CDR1 DFQATT, CDR2 SNEGSKA (reference sequence). V lost 1 base to trimming and J lost 2 bases, with 14 bases between them.

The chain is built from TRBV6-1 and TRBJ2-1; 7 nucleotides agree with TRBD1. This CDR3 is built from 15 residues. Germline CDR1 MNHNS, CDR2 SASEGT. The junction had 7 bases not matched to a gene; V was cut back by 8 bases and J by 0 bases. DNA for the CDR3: TGTGCCAGCGGACCGACAGGGCTCTCCTACAATGAGCAGTTCTTC. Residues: CASGPTGLSYNEQFF.

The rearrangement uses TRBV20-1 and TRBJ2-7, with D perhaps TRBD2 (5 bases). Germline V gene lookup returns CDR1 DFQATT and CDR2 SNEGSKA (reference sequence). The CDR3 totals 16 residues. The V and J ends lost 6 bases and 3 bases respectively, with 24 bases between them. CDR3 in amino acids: CSAKPMRLPRDYEQYF. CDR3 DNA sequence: TGCAGTGCGAAGCCGATGAGACTACCAAGGGACTACGAGCAGTACTTC.

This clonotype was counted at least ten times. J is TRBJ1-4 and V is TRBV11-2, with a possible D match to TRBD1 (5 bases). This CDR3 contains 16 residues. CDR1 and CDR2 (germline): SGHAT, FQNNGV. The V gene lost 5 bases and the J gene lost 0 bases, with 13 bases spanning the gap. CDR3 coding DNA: TGTGCCAGCAGCCAGATACAGGCTGCAACTAATGAAAAACTGTTTTTT. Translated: CASSQIQAATNEKLFF.

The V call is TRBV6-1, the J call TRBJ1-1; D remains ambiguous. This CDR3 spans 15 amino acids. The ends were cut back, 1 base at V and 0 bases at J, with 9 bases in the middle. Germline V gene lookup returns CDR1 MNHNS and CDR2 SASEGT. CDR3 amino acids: CASSEGGGVNTEAFF. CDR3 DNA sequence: TGTGCCAGCAGTGAAGGGGGTGGGGTGAACACTGAAGCTTTCTTT.

CDR3 region: CASSPWGGKETQYF. CDR3 nucleotide sequence: TGTGCCAGCAGCCCCTGGGGGGGGAAAGAGACCCAGTACTTC. This sequence joins TRBV7-3 and TRBJ2-5, with 7 bases lining up with TRBD2. The CDR3 is 14 residues long. V shed 5 bases and J 3 bases; nucleotides not matched to a gene: 6. The germline V gene has CDR1 SGHTA and CDR2 FQGTGA.

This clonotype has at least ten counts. CDR3 in DNA: TGTGCCAGCAGCGAACGGGACACCCAGCCCCAGCATTTT. Amino acid sequence: CASSERDTQPQHF. The chain joins TRBV12-3 or TRBV12-4 to TRBJ1-5, with a weak D call TRBD1 (6 bases). The CDR3 covers 13 residues. V was clipped by 6 bases and J by 7 bases, with 13 bases between them.

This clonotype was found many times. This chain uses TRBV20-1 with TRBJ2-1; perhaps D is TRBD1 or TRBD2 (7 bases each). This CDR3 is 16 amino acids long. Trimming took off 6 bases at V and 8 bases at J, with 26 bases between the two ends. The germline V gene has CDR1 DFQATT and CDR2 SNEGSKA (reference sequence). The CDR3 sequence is CSAVFQGGPEGYEQFF. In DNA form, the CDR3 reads TGCAGTGCCGTCTTCCAGGGGGGGCCTGAAGGCTATGAGCAGTTCTTC.

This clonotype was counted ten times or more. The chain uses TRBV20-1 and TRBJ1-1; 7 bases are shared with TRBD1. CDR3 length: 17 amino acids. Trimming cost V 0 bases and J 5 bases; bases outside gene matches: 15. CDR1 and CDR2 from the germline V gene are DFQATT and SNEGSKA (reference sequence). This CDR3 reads CSARDQGEVMRDTEAFF. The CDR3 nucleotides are TGCAGTGCTAGAGATCAGGGGGAAGTTATGAGGGATACTGAAGCTTTCTTT.

The CDR3 loop is CAIGTGLAPNEQFF. CDR3 DNA sequence: TGTGCCATCGGAACGGGCCTAGCTCCCAATGAGCAGTTCTTC. The rearrangement joins TRBV2 to TRBJ2-1; TRBD2 might be the D (5 bases). CDR3 size: 14 residues. The V end was cut by 10 bases, the J end by 6 bases, with 19 bases between. CDR1 is SNHLY and CDR2 is FYNNEI in the germline V gene.

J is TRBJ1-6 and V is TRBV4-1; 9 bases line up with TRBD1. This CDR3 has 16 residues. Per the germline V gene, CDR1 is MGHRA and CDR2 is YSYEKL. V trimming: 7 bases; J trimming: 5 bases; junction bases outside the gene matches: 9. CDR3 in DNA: TGCGCCAGCAAAATGGGGACAGGGTGGAATAATTCACCCCTCCACTTT. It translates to CASKMGTGWNNSPLHF.

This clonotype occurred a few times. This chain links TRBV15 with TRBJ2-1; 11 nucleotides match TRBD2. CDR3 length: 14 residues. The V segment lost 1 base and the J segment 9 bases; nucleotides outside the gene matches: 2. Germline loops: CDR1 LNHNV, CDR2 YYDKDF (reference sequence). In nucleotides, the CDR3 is TGTGCCACCAGCAGAGTACTAGCGGGGGTTGAGCAGTTCTTC. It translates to CATSRVLAGVEQFF.

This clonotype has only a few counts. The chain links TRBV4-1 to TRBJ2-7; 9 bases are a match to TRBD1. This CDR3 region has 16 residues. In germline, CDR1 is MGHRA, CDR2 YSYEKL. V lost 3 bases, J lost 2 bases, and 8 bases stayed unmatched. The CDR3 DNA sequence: TGCGCCAGCAGCCAGACGCCGGGACAGGGACCCTACGAGCAGTACTTC. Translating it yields CASSQTPGQGPYEQYF.

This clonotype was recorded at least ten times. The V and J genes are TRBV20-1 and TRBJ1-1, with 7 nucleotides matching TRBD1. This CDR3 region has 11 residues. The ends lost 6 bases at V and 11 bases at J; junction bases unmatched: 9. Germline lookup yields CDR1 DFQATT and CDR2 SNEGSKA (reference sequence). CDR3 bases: TGCAGTGCCCGGGACAGCCCCGTGGCTTTCTTT. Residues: CSARDSPVAFF.

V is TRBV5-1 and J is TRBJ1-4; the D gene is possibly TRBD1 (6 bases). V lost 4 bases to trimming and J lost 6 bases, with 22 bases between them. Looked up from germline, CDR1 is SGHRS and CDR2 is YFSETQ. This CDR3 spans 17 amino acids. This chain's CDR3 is CASSGGQNLPADEKLFF. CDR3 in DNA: TGCGCCAGCAGCGGCGGACAGAATCTCCCCGCTGATGAAAAACTGTTTTTT.

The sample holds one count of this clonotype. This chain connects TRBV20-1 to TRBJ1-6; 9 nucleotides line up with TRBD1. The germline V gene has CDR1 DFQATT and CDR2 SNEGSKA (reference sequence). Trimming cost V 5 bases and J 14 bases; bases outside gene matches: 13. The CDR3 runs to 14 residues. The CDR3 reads CSAGTGTGQSSLHF. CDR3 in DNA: TGCAGTGCTGGAACCGGGACAGGGCAATCATCCCTCCACTTT.

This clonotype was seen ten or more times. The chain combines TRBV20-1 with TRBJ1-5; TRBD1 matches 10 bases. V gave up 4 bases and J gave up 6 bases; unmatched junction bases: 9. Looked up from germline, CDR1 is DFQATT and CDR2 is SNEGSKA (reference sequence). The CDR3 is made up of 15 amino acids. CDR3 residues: CSAIHRTGGSQPQHF. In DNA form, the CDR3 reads TGCAGTGCTATACACCGGACAGGGGGATCTCAGCCCCAGCATTTT.

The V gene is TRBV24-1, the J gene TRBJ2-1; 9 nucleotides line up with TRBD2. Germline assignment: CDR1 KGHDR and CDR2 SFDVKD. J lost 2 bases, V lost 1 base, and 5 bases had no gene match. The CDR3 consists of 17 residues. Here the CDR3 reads CATSDFVGGGAYNEQFF. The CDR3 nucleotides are TGTGCCACCAGTGATTTTGTAGGCGGGGGGGCCTACAATGAGCAGTTCTTC.

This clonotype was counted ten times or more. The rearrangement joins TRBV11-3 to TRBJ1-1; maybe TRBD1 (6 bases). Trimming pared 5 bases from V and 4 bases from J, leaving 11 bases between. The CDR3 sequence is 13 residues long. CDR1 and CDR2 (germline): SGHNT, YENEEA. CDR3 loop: CASSVARGTEAFF. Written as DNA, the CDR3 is TGTGCCAGCAGCGTCGCCAGGGGCACTGAAGCTTTCTTT.

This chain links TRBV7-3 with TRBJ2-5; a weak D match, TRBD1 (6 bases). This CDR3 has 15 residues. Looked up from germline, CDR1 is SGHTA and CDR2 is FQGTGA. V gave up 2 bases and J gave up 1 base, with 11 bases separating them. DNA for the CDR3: TGTGCCAGCAGCTTAGGGCAGACAGGCCAAGAGACCCAGTACTTC. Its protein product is CASSLGQTGQETQYF.

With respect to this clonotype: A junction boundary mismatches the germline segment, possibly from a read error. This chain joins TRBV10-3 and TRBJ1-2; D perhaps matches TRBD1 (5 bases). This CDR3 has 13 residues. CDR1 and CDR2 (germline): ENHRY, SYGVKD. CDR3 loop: CAISTQVYYGDTF. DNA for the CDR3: TGTGCCATCAGTACACAGGTTTACTATGGCGACACCTTC.